This paragraph covers one T cell receptor (beta chain) sequence. This clone came up once. What antigen it recognizes has not been identified. No quality values exist for individual bases; no much larger clone is one base distant. Trimming takes 1 base from V and 4 bases from J, and the germline ends sit 7 bases apart. Spanning cysteine to phenylalanine, the CDR3 consists of 13 amino acids. The CDR3 DNA has 39 bases and is translated from base 1. The germline V gene supplies CDR1 MGHRA and CDR2 YSYEKL. The data stem from a study of cytomegalovirus exposure and HLA in healthy donors listed by TCRdb under 2017. For context, the study as a whole: The 500 to 800 repertoires of the first cohort and the approximately 110 validation repertoires were produced on the same platform, according to a later analysis. The study was designed to test whether signatures of past pathogen exposure could be identified by cataloging public T cell receptors. To predict cytomegalovirus infection status, the study combined high-throughput TCR immunosequencing, statistical association of individual TCRs with disease status, and machine learning. Along with the approximately 650-subject first cohort, a separate validation cohort of over a hundred different subjects was used.

Donors formed part of the validation cohort, which comprised fewer than 150 subjects and was distinct from the first cohort of several hundred subjects. The research as a whole found: A later analysis had no HLA typing for the validation cohort, so co-occurrence there was scored across all 130 or so repertoires. A few of the identified cytomegalovirus-associated TCR beta chains were confirmed in vitro to be specific for cytomegalovirus antigens. In the study, approximately 160 TCR beta chains were listed as associated with cytomegalovirus. In both the original and validation cohorts, the classifier was reported to diagnose cytomegalovirus status with high specificity and sensitivity. According to the authors, the approach could potentially be generalized to other disease states and immunological phenotypes. Most TCR sequences were observed very rarely across donors, whereas some public TCRs were present in many individuals. Subsequent analysis determined that TCRs grouped into clusters in the first cohort also showed a tendency toward co-occurrence across the 90 to 150 validation repertoires, and 85% to 95% of cluster scores exceeded 0.

The library was prepared using the immunoSEQ multiplex PCR assay. As for the authors' bioinformatics: A statistical classification framework was built to diagnose cytomegalovirus status from the catalog of TCR beta chain sequences. In its TCRdb copy, this immuneACCESS table keeps in-frame sequences only and misses some clones. Where compared with another copy, unresolved V genes explain less than half of these, and the others have no known cause. Clonal size and the V and J genes are those of that table, whereas D and trimming came from the DNA. The sample records about 110,000 clones, about 87% of which are singletons. Of the sample, 1.5% to 2% falls within the top ten clones.

The TCR comes from a woman aged 18-29 years in good health and CMV-seropositive. What was sequenced was PBMCs. The sequence is built from TRBV4-1 and TRBJ2-5, with the D gene too uncertain to name. This receptor has the CDR3 CASSQGTRETQYF. Here is the DNA: TGCGCCAGCAGCCAAGGAACTCGAGAGACCCAGTACTTC.